Each of the 2 T cell receptor beta chains below was sequenced from the same sample in a study of T-cell reconstitution after alpha-beta-depleted transplantation in children. Preparation of the TCRbeta library was carried out with unique molecular identifiers. Using its own MiXCR run on the PCR reads, TCRdb lists one record per CDR3 protein. The table shows approximately 420,000 distinct CDR3 sequences, with roughly 11% occurring only once. The sequencing here drew on PBMCs from the stem cell graft donor, taken from the stem cell graft. Every receptor here comes from a human donor who donated a stem cell graft to a child with acute myeloid leukemia.

The V gene is TRBV4-1, the J gene TRBJ1-2; D is ambiguous. V lost 0 bases and J lost 1, with 9 bases in between. The CDR3 is 15 residues long. The germline CDR1 and CDR2 sequences are MGHRA and YSYEKL. The CDR3, as DNA: TGCGCCAGCAGCCAAGACAAGCTTTTTAACTATGGCTACACCTTC. Translated: CASSQDKLFNYGYTF.

The gene calls are TRBV5-1 and TRBJ1-1, with D possibly TRBD1 on 5 matching bases. V lost 2 bases, J lost 0 bases, and 11 bases lay in between. The germline CDR1 and CDR2 sequences are SGHRS and YFSETQ. The CDR3 spans 15 residues. The CDR3 nucleotides are TGCGCCAGCAGCTTAGGACATTCCATGAACACTGAAGCTTTCTTT. Encoded protein: CASSLGHSMNTEAFF. Using reference TRBV5-1 and TRBJ1-1 for the parts outside the CDR3, the full variable domain is KAGVTQTPRYLIKTRGQQVTLSCSPISGHRSVSWYQQTPGQGLQFLFEYFSETQRNKGNFPGRFSGRQFSNSRSEMNVSTLELGDSALYLCASSLGHSMNTEAFFGQGTRLTVV.